The 11 T cell receptor beta chains listed next were all sequenced from one sample in a study of identifying expanded T cells in peripheral blood. Using immunoSEQ multiplex PCR, the repertoire was profiled, and TCRdb retains in-frame clones only, with some absent. The table has 91,000 or so clones, 88% seen once. The sample taken for sequencing was blood. These receptors were obtained from a person between 18 and 75 years old in good health.

V usage is TRBV28 and J usage is TRBJ1-1; D may be TRBD1 (6 bases). The ends were cut back, 1 base at V and 3 bases at J, with 12 bases in the middle. The CDR3 extends over 15 amino acids. From germline, CDR1 is MDHEN and CDR2 SYDVKM. In DNA, the CDR3 is TGTGCCAGCAGTTTATATGCAAAGGGGGACACTGAAGCTTTCTTT. It translates to CASSLYAKGDTEAFF. The full variable domain, in which reference TRBV28 and TRBJ1-1 provide the parts outside the CDR3, is DVKVTQSSRYLVKRTGEKVFLECVQDMDHENMFWYRQDPGLGLRLIYFSYDVKMKEKGDIPEGYSVSREKKERFSLILESASTNQTSMYLCASSLYAKGDTEAFFGQGTRLTVV.

The chain links TRBV2 to TRBJ1-5; 7 positions agree with TRBD1. The CDR3 contains 14 residues. Germline CDR1 SNHLY, CDR2 FYNNEI. V gave up 3 bases and J gave up 4 bases; unmatched junction bases: 3. CDR3 sequence: CASSDGTANQPQHF. CDR3 nucleotide sequence: TGTGCCAGCAGTGACGGGACAGCTAATCAGCCCCAGCATTTT.

The chain joins TRBV6-5 to TRBJ2-7; possibly TRBD1 for D (5 bases). The ends were cut back, 3 bases at V and 5 bases at J, with 14 bases in the middle. This CDR3 region has 14 residues. Germline V gene lookup returns CDR1 MNHEY and CDR2 SVGAGI. CDR3 DNA sequence: TGTGCCAGCAGTTATGGGCAGGGTTGGAACGAGCAGTACTTC. Its translation is CASSYGQGWNEQYF.

The CDR3 region is CASSEDGSSASEQFF. As DNA, the CDR3 is TGTGCCAGCAGTGAAGACGGCTCTAGTGCGAGTGAGCAGTTCTTC. V and J are TRBV6-1 and TRBJ2-1; D unclear. The germline gives CDR1 MNHNS, CDR2 SASEGT. V lost 1 base and J lost 9, with 16 bases in between. This CDR3 has 15 residues.

V usage is TRBV28 and J usage is TRBJ1-2; a possible D gene is TRBD1 (5 bases). Trimming stripped 3 bases from V and 0 bases from J, with 11 bases between. The CDR3 consists of 15 residues. Germline CDR1 is MDHEN and CDR2 is SYDVKM. The CDR3 DNA follows: TGTGCCAGCAGTTTGGGACGGGTCGCTAACTATGGCTACACCTTC. Translation gives CASSLGRVANYGYTF.

DNA of the CDR3: TGCGCCAGCAGCCAAGGTTTAGGGTACACCTTC. Translating gives CASSQGLGYTF. The rearrangement links TRBV4-1 to TRBJ1-2, with unresolved D. This CDR3 spans 11 amino acids. With 1 base removed from V and 11 bases from J, the gap between germline ends came to 8 bases. CDR1 is MGHRA and CDR2 is YSYEKL in the germline V gene.

Details on this clone: Other DNA sequences of this sample code for an identical CDR3. V and J are TRBV6-5 and TRBJ2-7; D tentatively fits TRBD1 or TRBD2 (5 bases each). Trimming took 6 bases from V and 7 from J, leaving 13 bases between them. Looked up from germline, CDR1 is MNHEY and CDR2 is SVGAGI. The CDR3 is made up of 12 amino acids. CDR3 nucleotide sequence: TGTGCCAGCAGCCGGACGGGGCGGGAGCAGTACTTC. This gives the protein CASSRTGREQYF.

This chain joins TRBV10-3 and TRBJ2-2; tentative D call: TRBD1 (5 bases). CDR1 is ENHRY and CDR2 is SYGVKD in the germline V gene. The length of the CDR3 is 13 residues. V lost 3 bases and J lost 5, with 7 bases in between. The CDR3 loop is CAISEGVTGELFF. The CDR3 bases are TGTGCCATCAGTGAAGGGGTGACCGGGGAGCTGTTTTTT.

The chain is built from TRBV6-1 and TRBJ1-5, with TRBD1 matching 12 bases. The CDR3 is 17 residues long. After removal of 2 bases from V and 5 bases from J, the junction contained 7 bases not matched to a gene. The germline V gene has CDR1 MNHNS and CDR2 SASEGT. The CDR3 region is CASSEPTGTGGYQPQHF. The CDR3 nucleotides read TGTGCCAGCAGTGAACCCACCGGGACAGGGGGCTATCAGCCCCAGCATTTT.

The chain employs TRBV6-1 and TRBJ1-2, with 8 bases identical to TRBD1. This CDR3 has 12 residues. From germline, CDR1 is MNHNS and CDR2 SASEGT. V trimming: 8 bases; J trimming: 8 bases; junction bases outside the gene matches: 7. CDR3 region: CASYWTGRGYTF. CDR3 coding DNA: TGTGCCAGCTATTGGACAGGGAGAGGCTACACCTTC.

The CDR3 DNA is TGTGCCAGCAGCTCCTTCGGACAGGGGGCGCGACAGACCCAGTACTTC. It yields the protein CASSSFGQGARQTQYF. The genes are TRBV7-9 and TRBJ2-5, with TRBD1 matching over 11 bases. Unmatched junction bases numbered 10, after V lost 4 bases and J lost 6 bases. Germline assignment: CDR1 SEHNR and CDR2 FQNEAQ (reference sequence). The CDR3 is 16 amino acids.